This T cell receptor (beta chain) emerged from a study of blood T cell repertoires in COVID-19. For the study at large: Italy, Spain and the United States were the sources of the convalescent and acute COVID-19 samples. From T cells, B-cell-depleted T cells, or PBMCs came the material, which was cDNA or gDNA.

From germline, CDR1 is SGHDT and CDR2 YYEEEE. V lost 4 bases and J 5 bases, leaving 15 bases between the germline ends. The CDR3 loop spans 14 amino acids. Per the authors' pipeline: Reference gene primer amplification in the assay estimated nucleated cell counts. Clones were read by immunoSEQ multiplex PCR, and TCRdb kept only the in-frame ones, dropping some. The V and J calls and clone size were taken over from that table, and D and trimming were inferred from the DNA. The sample has 90,000 to 130,000 clones, roughly 81% seen once; the top ten hold approximately 1.5%. The source of this sequence is a man between 35 and 55 years old with acute or convalescent COVID-19. The V gene is TRBV5-6, the J gene TRBJ1-2; the D is unclear. The specimen was peripheral blood. CDR3 in amino acids: CASSPSFEAYGYTF. The CDR3, as DNA: TGTGCCAGCAGCCCTTCTTTTGAGGCGTATGGCTACACCTTC.